What follows are 18 T cell receptor beta chains derived from one specimen sequenced in a study of cytotoxic CD8 clonotypes in ibrutinib-treated CLL. This table comes from immunoSEQ multiplex PCR, and its TCRdb copy is limited to in-frame clones, with some not included. The sample has about 39,000 clones; 55% to 80% are singletons. The starting material was PBMCs, obtained at disease progression, from a patient treated with ibrutinib. The receptors were gathered from a human donor with chronic lymphocytic leukemia.

The sample holds a few counts of this clone. CDR3 bases: TGTGCCAGCAGCCAAGGCTTCGGGGAGCTGTTTTTT. Protein: CASSQGFGELFF. This rearrangement joins TRBV4-2 to TRBJ2-2; D ambiguous. Germline V lookup: CDR1 LGHNA, CDR2 YNFKEQ. Trimming removed 1 base from V and 7 bases from J, with 4 bases in between. This CDR3 is built from 12 residues.

V usage is TRBV5-1 and J usage is TRBJ2-7, with D tentatively TRBD2 (6 bases). The CDR3 has 15 residues. Trimming shortened V by 4 bases and J by 0 bases, and 14 bases separated the two germline ends. Germline loops: CDR1 SGHRS, CDR2 YFSETQ. Written as DNA, the CDR3 is TGCGCCAGCAGCCGCGAGGGAGGAAACTCCTACGAGCAGTACTTC. This sequence encodes CASSREGGNSYEQYF.

This clone was found once. The chain employs TRBV6-6 and TRBJ2-7; 9 bases are shared with TRBD1. The length of the CDR3 is 16 residues. V dropped 0 bases and J dropped 7; count of bases not matched to a gene: 10. Germline lookup yields CDR1 MNHNY and CDR2 SVGAGI (reference sequence). This CDR3 is CASSYSPGTGSGEQYF. In nucleotides, the CDR3 is TGTGCCAGCAGTTACTCGCCCGGGACAGGGTCGGGTGAGCAGTACTTC.

The chain is built from TRBV18 and TRBJ2-7; 8 bases fit TRBD1. Germline values: CDR1 KGHSH, CDR2 LQKENI. The CDR3 length is 14 residues. V shed 5 bases, J shed 5 bases, and the junction held 8 bases outside the gene matches. CDR3 bases: TGTGCCAGCTCAACCCAGGGGGCGCGAGACGAGCAGTACTTC. Protein product: CASSTQGARDEQYF.

The CDR3 region is CAWKVKGADGYTF. The CDR3 DNA reads TGTGCCTGGAAGGTAAAGGGGGCAGATGGCTACACCTTC. The rearrangement links TRBV30 to TRBJ1-2; TRBD1 matches 7 bases. Germline CDR1 GTSNPN, CDR2 SVGIG (reference sequence). Trimming removed 4 bases from V and 6 bases from J; junction bases left unmatched: 8. This CDR3 region has 13 residues.

This clone was detected a few times. This chain joins TRBV6-6 and TRBJ2-3; TRBD1 might be the D (6 bases). V gave up 6 bases and J gave up 6 bases, with 13 bases separating them. Germline CDR1 MNHNY, CDR2 SVGAGI (reference sequence). The CDR3 has 13 amino acids. CDR3 sequence reads: CASRPDRRDTQYF. The CDR3 DNA reads as TGTGCCAGCAGACCCGACAGGCGTGATACGCAGTATTTT.

The V and J genes are TRBV2 and TRBJ1-1; D is undetermined. Germline-derived CDR1 and CDR2 are SNHLY and FYNNEI. V was clipped by 10 bases and J by 0 bases, with 15 bases between them. The CDR3 is made up of 14 amino acids. The CDR3 bases are TGTGCCACCGAACCCGTAGAAATGAACACTGAAGCTTTCTTT. Its translation is CATEPVEMNTEAFF.

The gene calls are TRBV18 and TRBJ2-5, with TRBD1 matching over 7 bases. The CDR3 extends over 13 amino acids. Germline trimming cut 3 bases from V and 5 bases from J; bases unmatched to any gene: 3. Germline CDR1 KGHSH, CDR2 LQKENI. CDR3 sequence reads: CASSPTGLETQYF. The CDR3 DNA is TGTGCCAGCTCACCGACAGGGTTGGAGACCCAGTACTTC.

The chain joins TRBV11-3 to TRBJ2-7; D call uncertain. Trimming left V 3 bases short and J 2 bases short, with 14 bases between. There are 15 residues in the CDR3. From germline, CDR1 is SGHNT and CDR2 YENEEA. This chain's CDR3 is CASSFGQPPTYEQYF. The CDR3 DNA reads as TGTGCCAGCAGCTTTGGCCAGCCTCCGACCTACGAGCAGTACTTC.

The chain carries TRBV7-9 and TRBJ1-1; D gene unclear. Trimming stripped 1 base from V and 1 base from J, with 16 bases between. This CDR3 is built from 17 residues. Germline V gene lookup returns CDR1 SEHNR and CDR2 FQNEAQ (reference sequence). In DNA form, the CDR3 reads TGTGCCAGCAGCTTAGTCGGGTGGGCAGATAGGAACACTGAAGCTTTCTTT. It yields the protein CASSLVGWADRNTEAFF.

This clone came up a few times. This rearrangement joins TRBV5-6 to TRBJ2-1; no clear D. Trimming took 7 bases from V and 5 from J, leaving 19 bases between them. Per the germline V gene, CDR1 is SGHDT and CDR2 is YYEEEE. This CDR3 region has 15 residues. The CDR3 DNA follows: TGTGCCAGCTCACCTGGCGCCCGGATTGACAATGAGCAGTTCTTC. This codes for CASSPGARIDNEQFF.

V usage is TRBV10-3 and J usage is TRBJ2-6; 12 bases are a match to TRBD1. CDR3 length equals 17 residues. With V trimmed by 5 bases and J by 3 bases, 5 bases remained unmatched. Germline-derived CDR1 and CDR2 are ENHRY and SYGVKD. The CDR3 nucleotides read TGTGCCATCAGTCCCGGGACAGGGGGCTTTGGGGCCAACGTCCTGACTTTC. It specifies CAISPGTGGFGANVLTF.

Concerning this clone: The same CDR3 arises from other DNA sequences in this sample as well. This chain uses TRBV5-5 with TRBJ1-5, with no clear D. The CDR3 is 15 residues long. The germline V gene encodes CDR1 SGHKS and CDR2 YYEKEE (reference sequence). V lost 0 bases and J 0 bases, leaving 7 bases between the germline ends. The CDR3, as DNA: TGTGCCAGCAGCTTGGGGTCCTATAGCAATCAGCCCCAGCATTTT. It codes for CASSLGSYSNQPQHF.

This sequence joins TRBV5-1 and TRBJ2-7, with unresolved D. The CDR3 length is 15 residues. Germline CDR1 reads SGHRS; CDR2 reads YFSETQ. Trimming left V 3 bases short and J 2 bases short, with 15 bases between. The DNA of the CDR3 is TGCGCCAGCAGCTGGTCCCGGGCCCTAACCTACGAGCAGTACTTC. Amino acids: CASSWSRALTYEQYF.

The rearrangement joins TRBV5-4 to TRBJ2-3; D unclear. CDR1 is SGHNT and CDR2 is YYREEE in the germline V gene (reference sequence). The CDR3 consists of 16 residues. V was clipped by 4 bases and J by 3 bases, with 18 bases between them. CDR3 residues: CASSPEWDPRTDTQYF. In nucleotides, the CDR3 is TGTGCCAGCAGCCCGGAGTGGGATCCGAGGACAGATACGCAGTATTTT.

In this sample, this clone is large. The chain recombines TRBV11-3 with TRBJ1-1, with 9 positions matching TRBD1. CDR3 length: 18 residues. The trim removed 2 bases at V and 0 bases at J, leaving 10 bases unmatched. Germline assignment: CDR1 SGHNT and CDR2 YENEEA. CDR3 protein: CASSLSWTGEFVNTEAFF. CDR3 nucleotide sequence: TGTGCCAGCAGCTTATCATGGACAGGGGAGTTTGTGAACACTGAAGCTTTCTTT.

J is TRBJ1-1 and V is TRBV28; D might be TRBD1 (6 bases). Germline loops: CDR1 MDHEN, CDR2 SYDVKM. With 10 bases removed from V and 11 bases from J, the gap between germline ends came to 20 bases. The CDR3 is 12 amino acids. CDR3 sequence (DNA): TGTGCCACCACTCTACTCGGACAGACGGCTTTCTTT. Translating it yields CATTLLGQTAFF.

The table lists this clone with a few counts. The rearrangement links TRBV7-8 to TRBJ2-2; D is perhaps TRBD1 (5 bases). This CDR3 comprises 16 residues. The V end was cut by 0 bases, the J end by 1 base, with 9 bases between. Germline CDR1 SGHVS, CDR2 FQNEAQ. The CDR3 nucleotides read TGTGCCAGCAGCTTAGCGGGGCGGAGGAACACCGGGGAGCTGTTTTTT. The encoded protein is CASSLAGRRNTGELFF.